This T cell receptor (beta chain) was found in a study of T cells in Graves' hyperthyroidism and ophthalmopathy (dated by TCRdb to between 2018 and 2020). Some background on the complete study: Peripheral blood was sampled at the time of initial diagnosis, prior to any treatment. After blood sampling, hyperthyroidism patients were treated with methimazole at a starting dose of 30 mg daily, and ophthalmopathy patients were treated with high-dose intravenous methylprednisolone. To identify distinguishing TCR V-J signatures, a discovery cohort of roughly 100 patients was used, comprising 43 with Graves' ophthalmopathy and around 60 with stable Graves' hyperthyroidism. Prospective prediction of ophthalmopathy was tested in an independent validation cohort of 18 to 20 hyperthyroidism patients and some 17 patients who later progressed to ophthalmopathy. Thyroid tissue and blood T-cell repertoires from about six Graves' hyperthyroidism patients were also compared in the study. The roughly 90 discovery patients were divided at random into training and test sets in a 7:3 ratio. The paper reports TCR Vbeta CDR3 sequencing of approximately 140 peripheral blood samples: approximately 41 ophthalmopathy, approximately 74 hyperthyroidism and around 17 progressor patients.

Paper-wide results and their limitations: Sample size was not statistically predetermined, and investigators were not blinded to group allocation. During validation, the model predicted progression to ophthalmopathy a median of approximately six months ahead of onset, with almost 71% sensitivity and under 85% specificity. In cross-validation, a model built on a 13 V-J signature told ophthalmopathy apart from stable hyperthyroidism with 85% to 90% sensitivity and approximately 81% specificity, and in testing the same model reached 80%/75%. Most expanded thyroid clonotypes (frequency above 0.001) were also detected in blood, suggesting blood repertoires may reflect thyroid immune responses.

This clonotype was recorded many times. Its target antigen remains unknown. No qualities accompany the bases; no much larger clone lies one base away. The TCR beta CDR3 regions were amplified from RNA transcripts. The TCR CDR3 was subjected to a first round of RT-PCR using the HTBI primer set and the Qiagen OneStep RT-PCR kit. Libraries were constructed in a second round of multiplex PCR, after which size selection and purification were performed. The libraries were sequenced on an Illumina HiSeq2000 using paired-end 100 bp reads. On the study's bioinformatics: SOAPnuke was used to process the raw data, with reads discarded if the reads contained adapters or uncalled bases, had a mean Phred below 15, or lacked an exact constant-primer or identifier match. COPE v1.2.5 was used to merge high-quality paired reads, and clonotypes were defined as unique nucleotide sequences. Clonotypes were aligned to IMGT TRBV, TRBD and TRBJ reference segments using MiTCR v1.1. Only V-J combinations with frequency above 0.0001, covering 99% to 99.2% of repertoires, were analysed. The TCS score was defined as F50 (clonal expansion) divided by E x V (chaos), with BLOSUM62-based TCRdist calculated between CDR3 peptides within each V-J. Welch's t-statistics and random forest reduced roughly 500 V-J features to 13, which were used in a naive Bayes classifier (R e1071). The public sequencing data were trimmed at Q25 with fastp and processed into clonotypes with MiXCR by TCRdb, which kept only in-frame beta chains. Rows with a matching CDR3 protein are joined into one entry that keeps the most common DNA and genes. For this entry, the V and J calls and clone size follow TCRdb and not the study's own pipeline. Counted in this sample were hundreds of thousands of distinct CDR3 sequences; 15% to 18% of them appeared once. Just under 8% of the sample belongs to the ten largest clones.

Stable Graves' hyperthyroidism was defined as no progression to ophthalmopathy during 18 months of follow-up. Hyperthyroidism patients were newly diagnosed, had a disease duration of under 2 months, and were aged 18 to 65 years. Exclusion was applied to patients with uncontrolled infections, other autoimmune diseases, pregnancy or lactation. Diagnoses were established on the basis of clinical symptoms, serum thyroxine and TRAb, thyroid ultrasound, and orbital computed tomography. PBMCs were isolated from about 9 ml of fresh peripheral blood by Ficoll-Paque density gradient centrifugation. Total RNA was extracted with Trizol reagent, and quality was checked on an Agilent 2100 Bioanalyzer. This clonotype was obtained from a woman aged 18 to 35 with Graves' hyperthyroidism. Sequenced material: blood.

Read as DNA, the sequence is TGTGCCAGCAGCCAGATGGGGAATGAAAAACTGTTTTTT. This gives the protein CASSQMGNEKLFF. Rearrangement joined TRBV3-1 to TRBJ1-4; the D segment cannot be called with confidence. The CDR3 sequence holds 13 residues, the cysteine and phenylalanine included. CDR3 DNA only is kept here, 39 bases in frame from base 1. CDR1 and CDR2, looked up from the germline V gene (reference sequence), are LGHDT and YNNKEL. Cut back by 3 bases and 5 bases, the V and J ends lie 7 bases apart. The entire variable domain, with the stretches around the CDR3 drawn from the reference TRBV3-1 and TRBJ1-4 proteins, is DTAVSQTPKYLVTQMGNDKSIKCEQNLGHDTMYWYKQDSKKFLKIMFSYNNKELIINETVPNRFSPKSPDKAHLNLHINSLELGDSAVYFCASSQMGNEKLFFGSGTQLSVL.